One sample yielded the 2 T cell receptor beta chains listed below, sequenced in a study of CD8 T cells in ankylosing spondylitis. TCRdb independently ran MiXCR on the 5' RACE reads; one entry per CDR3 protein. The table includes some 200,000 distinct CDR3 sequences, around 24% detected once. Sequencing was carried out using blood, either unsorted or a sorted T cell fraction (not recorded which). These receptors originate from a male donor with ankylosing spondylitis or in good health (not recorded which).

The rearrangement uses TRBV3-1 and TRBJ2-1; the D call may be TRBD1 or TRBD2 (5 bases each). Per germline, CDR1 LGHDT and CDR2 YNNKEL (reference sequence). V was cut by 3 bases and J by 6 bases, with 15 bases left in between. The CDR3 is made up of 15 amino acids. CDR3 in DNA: TGTGCCAGCAGCCAGGACGGGATTGGGGGCAATGAGCAGTTCTTC. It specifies CASSQDGIGGNEQFF.

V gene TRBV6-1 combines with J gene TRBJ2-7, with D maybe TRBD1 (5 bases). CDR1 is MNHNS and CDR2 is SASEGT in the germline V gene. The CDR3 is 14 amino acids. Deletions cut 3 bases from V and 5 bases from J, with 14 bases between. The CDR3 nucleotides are TGTGCCAGCAGTGATTGGGGCCGAAGGAACGAGCAGTACTTC. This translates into CASSDWGRRNEQYF.